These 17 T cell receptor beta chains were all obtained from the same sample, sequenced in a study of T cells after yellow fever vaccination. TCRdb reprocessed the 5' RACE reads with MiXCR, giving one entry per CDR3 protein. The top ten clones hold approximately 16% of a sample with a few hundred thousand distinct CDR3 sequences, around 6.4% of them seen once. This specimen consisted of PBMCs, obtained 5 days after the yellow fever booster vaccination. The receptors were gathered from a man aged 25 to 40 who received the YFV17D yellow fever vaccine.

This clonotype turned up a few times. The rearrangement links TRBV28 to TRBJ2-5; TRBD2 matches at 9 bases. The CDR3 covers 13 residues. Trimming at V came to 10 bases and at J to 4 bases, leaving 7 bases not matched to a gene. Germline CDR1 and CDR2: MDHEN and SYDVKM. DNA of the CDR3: TGTGCCACCTCTCGCGGGGGGGTAGAGACCCAGTACTTC. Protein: CATSRGGVETQYF.

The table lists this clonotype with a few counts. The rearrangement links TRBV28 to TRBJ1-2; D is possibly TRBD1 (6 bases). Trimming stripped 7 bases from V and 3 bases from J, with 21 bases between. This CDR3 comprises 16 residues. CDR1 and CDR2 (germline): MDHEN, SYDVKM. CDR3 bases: TGTGCCAGCACAGTTTATAACCGAGCAGGGGACTATGGCTACACCTTC. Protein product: CASTVYNRAGDYGYTF.

CDR3 DNA sequence: TGTGCCAGCAGCAAAGGAGTTTGGAGGGATACGCAGTATTTT. Protein product: CASSKGVWRDTQYF. The gene calls are TRBV3-1 and TRBJ2-3; D may be TRBD2 (5 bases). The germline V and J ends were trimmed by 5 bases and 6 bases, with 15 bases remaining between them. CDR1 and CDR2 (germline): LGHDT, YNNKEL (reference sequence). The CDR3 is 14 residues long.

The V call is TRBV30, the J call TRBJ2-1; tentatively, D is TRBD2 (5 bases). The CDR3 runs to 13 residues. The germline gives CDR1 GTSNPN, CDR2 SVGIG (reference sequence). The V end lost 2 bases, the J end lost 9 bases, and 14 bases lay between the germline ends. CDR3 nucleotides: TGTGCCTGGAGTTTCGACCATCGGGGTGAGCAGTTCTTC. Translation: CAWSFDHRGEQFF.

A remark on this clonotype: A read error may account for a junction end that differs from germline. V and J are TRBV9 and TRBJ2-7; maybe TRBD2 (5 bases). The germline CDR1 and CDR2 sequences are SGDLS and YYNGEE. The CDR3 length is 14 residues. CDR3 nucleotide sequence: TGTGCCAGCAGCGTAGCCGGGAATTCCTACGAGCTGTACTTC. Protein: CASSVAGNSYELYF. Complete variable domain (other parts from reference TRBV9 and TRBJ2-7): DSGVTQTPKHLITATGQRVTLRCSPRSGDLSVYWYQQSLDQGLQFLIQYYNGEERAKGNILERFSAQQFPDLHSELNLSSLELGDSALYFCASSVAGNSYELYFGPGTRLTVT.

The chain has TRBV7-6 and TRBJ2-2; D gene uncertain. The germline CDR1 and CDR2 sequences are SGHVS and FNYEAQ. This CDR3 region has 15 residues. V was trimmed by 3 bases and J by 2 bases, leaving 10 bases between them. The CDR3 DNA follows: TGTGCCAGCAGCTTCAGAAACGATAACACCGGGGAGCTGTTTTTT. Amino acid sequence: CASSFRNDNTGELFF.

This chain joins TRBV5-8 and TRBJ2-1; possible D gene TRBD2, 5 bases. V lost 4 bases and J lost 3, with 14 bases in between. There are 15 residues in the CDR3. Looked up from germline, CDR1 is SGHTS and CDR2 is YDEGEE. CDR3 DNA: TGTGCCAGCAGCGCTGGACTCCTCTGCTACAATGAGCAGTTCTTC. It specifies CASSAGLLCYNEQFF. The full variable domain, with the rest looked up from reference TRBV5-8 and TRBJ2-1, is EAGVTQSPTHLIKTRGQQATLRCSPISGHTSVYWYQQALGLGLQFLLWYDEGEERNRGNFPPRFSGRQFPNYSSELNVNALELEDSALYLCASSAGLLCYNEQFFGPGTRLTVL.

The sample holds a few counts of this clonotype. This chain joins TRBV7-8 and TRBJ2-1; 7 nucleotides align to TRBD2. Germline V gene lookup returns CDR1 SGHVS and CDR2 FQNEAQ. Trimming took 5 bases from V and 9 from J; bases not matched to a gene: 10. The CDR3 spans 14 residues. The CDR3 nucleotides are TGTGCCAGCAGCAGCGGACTAGAGGGTCTTGAGCAGTTCTTC. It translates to CASSSGLEGLEQFF.

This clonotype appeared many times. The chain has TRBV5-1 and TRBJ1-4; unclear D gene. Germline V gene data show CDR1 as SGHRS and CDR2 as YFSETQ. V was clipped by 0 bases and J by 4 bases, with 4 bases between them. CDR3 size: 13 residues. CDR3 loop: CASSLELNEKLFF. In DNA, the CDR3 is TGCGCCAGCAGCTTGGAACTTAATGAAAAACTGTTTTTT. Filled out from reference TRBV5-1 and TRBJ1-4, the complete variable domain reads KAGVTQTPRYLIKTRGQQVTLSCSPISGHRSVSWYQQTPGQGLQFLFEYFSETQRNKGNFPGRFSGRQFSNSRSEMNVSTLELGDSALYLCASSLELNEKLFFGSGTQLSVL.

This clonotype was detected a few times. The CDR3 is CASTDAGTGLYNEQFF. The CDR3 DNA is TGTGCCAGCACCGACGCCGGGACAGGGTTATACAATGAGCAGTTCTTC. The J gene is TRBJ2-1, the V gene TRBV3-1; 9 bases align to TRBD1. Trimming at V came to 7 bases and at J to 4 bases, leaving 11 bases not matched to a gene. Germline CDR1 reads LGHDT; CDR2 reads YNNKEL (reference sequence). The CDR3 length is 16 residues.

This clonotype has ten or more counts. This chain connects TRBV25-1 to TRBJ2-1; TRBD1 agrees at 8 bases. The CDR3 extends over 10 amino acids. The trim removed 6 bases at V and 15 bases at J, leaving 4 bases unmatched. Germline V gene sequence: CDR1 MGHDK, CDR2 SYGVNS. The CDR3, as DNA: TGTGCCAGCAGCGGGACAGGTCGGTTCTTC. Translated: CASSGTGRFF.

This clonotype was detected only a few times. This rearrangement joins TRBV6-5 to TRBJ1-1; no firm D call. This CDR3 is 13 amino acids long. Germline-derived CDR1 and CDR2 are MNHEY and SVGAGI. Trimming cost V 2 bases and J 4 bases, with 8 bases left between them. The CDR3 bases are TGTGCCAGCAGTTACAGCCGTGGCACTGAAGCTTTCTTT. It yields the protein CASSYSRGTEAFF.

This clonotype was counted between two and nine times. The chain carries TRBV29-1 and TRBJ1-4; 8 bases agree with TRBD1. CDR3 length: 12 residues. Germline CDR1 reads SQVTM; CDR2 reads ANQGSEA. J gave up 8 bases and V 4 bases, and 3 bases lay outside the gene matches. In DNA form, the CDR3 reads TGCAGCGTTGGTGACAGGGGCGAAAAACTGTTTTTT. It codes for CSVGDRGEKLFF.

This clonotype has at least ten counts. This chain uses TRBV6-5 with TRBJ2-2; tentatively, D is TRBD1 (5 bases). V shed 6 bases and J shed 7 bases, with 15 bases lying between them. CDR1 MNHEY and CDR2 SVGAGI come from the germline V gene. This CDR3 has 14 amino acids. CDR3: CASSTSDIFGELFF. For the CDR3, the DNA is TGTGCCAGCAGCACTTCGGACATATTCGGGGAGCTGTTTTTT.

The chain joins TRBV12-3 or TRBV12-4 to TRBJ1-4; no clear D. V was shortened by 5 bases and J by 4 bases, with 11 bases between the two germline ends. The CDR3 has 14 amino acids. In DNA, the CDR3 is TGTGCCAGCAGTGTAGGTCGGATTAATGAAAAACTGTTTTTT. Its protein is CASSVGRINEKLFF.

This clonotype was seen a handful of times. This chain's CDR3 is CAWSRRGGSYNEQFF. The DNA for the CDR3 is TGTGCCTGGAGTCGCCGCGGGGGGTCCTACAATGAGCAGTTCTTC. The chain uses TRBV30 and TRBJ2-1, with TRBD2 matching 8 bases. The CDR3 has 15 residues. J gave up 1 base and V 2 bases, and 4 bases lay outside the gene matches. Germline CDR1 is GTSNPN and CDR2 is SVGIG (reference sequence).

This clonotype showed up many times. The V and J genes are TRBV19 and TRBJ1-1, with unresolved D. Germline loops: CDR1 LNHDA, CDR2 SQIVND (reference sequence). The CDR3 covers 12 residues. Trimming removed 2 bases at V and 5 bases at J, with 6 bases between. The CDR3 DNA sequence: TGTGCCAGTAGTATACTGGGGACTGAAGCTTTCTTT. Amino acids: CASSILGTEAFF.